This T cell receptor beta chain is drawn from a study of cytotoxic CD8 clonotypes in ibrutinib-treated CLL. Across the whole study: Average yields of about 260,000 productive templates and tens of thousands of productive rearrangements characterized the samples.

Only in-frame clones appear in the TCRdb table, and some are missing; sequencing was by immunoSEQ multiplex PCR. The sample has some 290,000 clones; around four fifths are singletons. In regard to this clone: Its antigen is undetermined. A much larger clone is a single base away; this may be a read error.

This CDR3 contains 13 residues. Between the trimmed V and J ends, which lost 0 bases and 4 bases, there was a span of 4 bases. CDR1 is SGHVS and CDR2 is FNYEAQ in the germline V gene. Study-wide findings and caveats: Elevated clonality accompanied ibrutinib response, with a return toward baseline values at progression. At baseline, clonality was higher than in age-matched healthy donors and correlated with CD8+ counts. There were differences in sampling times between sustained-remission and progressing patients.

V and J are TRBV7-6 and TRBJ2-1; D remains ambiguous. Sample: PBMCs, taken before ibrutinib treatment. The TCR sequence derives from a human donor with chronic lymphocytic leukemia. Here the CDR3 reads CASSLAEYNEQFF. CDR3 DNA: TGTGCCAGCAGCTTAGCGGAGTACAATGAGCAGTTCTTC.